This T cell receptor beta chain was observed in a study of cytomegalovirus exposure and HLA in healthy donors. Per the germline V gene, CDR1 is LNHDA and CDR2 is SQIVND (reference sequence). V lost 6 bases, J lost 0 bases, and 12 bases lay in between. The CDR3 loop spans 15 amino acids. Use of 60 Vbeta and 13 Jbeta primers characterized the PCR. The assay was immunoSEQ multiplex PCR, and TCRdb's table has in-frame clones only and misses some. The table lists roughly 180,000 clones, roughly 80% of them singletons. Specimen: PBMCs. The clonotype comes from a woman in her late teens or twenties in good health and CMV-seronegative. The chain employs TRBV19 and TRBJ1-5; no definite D call. CDR3 coding DNA: TGTGCCAGTAGAATGTCAGTTAATAGCAATCAGCCCCAGCATTTT. Its translation: CASRMSVNSNQPQHF.